This T cell receptor (beta chain) was captured in a study of cytomegalovirus exposure and HLA in healthy donors. Study background: Early on, a data release was issued that held approximately 92 million unique TCRs from HLA-typed donors.

The primer mix had 60 Vbeta and 13 Jbeta primers. Method: immunoSEQ multiplex PCR; TCRdb's copy keeps in-frame clones and lacks some. The table lists 140,000 to 150,000 clones, 60% to 80% of them singletons, with about 6.7% in the top ten. The receptor was derived from a woman aged 40 to 50 in good health and CMV-seropositive. Sequencing used PBMCs.

CDR3 sequence (DNA): TGTGCCATCAGTGAGGGGACAGGAACAAGTTATGGCTACACCTTC. Its protein product is CAISEGTGTSYGYTF. This chain links TRBV10-3 with TRBJ1-2; 8 bases match TRBD1. Germline loops: CDR1 ENHRY, CDR2 SYGVKD. The CDR3 has 15 residues. V was pared by 2 bases and J by 5 bases, with 7 bases of the junction left unmatched.